This TCR beta chain was sequenced during a study of technical replicates of blood from a handful of donors. The protocol was immunoSEQ multiplex PCR, while the TCRdb copy is restricted to in-frame clones and leaves out a portion. The data contain around 68,000 clones, roughly 97% of them singletons. CDR3 size: 14 residues. CDR1 and CDR2 (germline): SGHRS, YFSETQ. V was shortened by 4 bases and J by 1 base, with 8 bases between the two germline ends. Sequencing was done on a sample of T cells isolated from PBMCs. The chain is built from TRBV5-1 and TRBJ2-2; a weak D match, TRBD1 (5 bases). The source of this sequence is a human donor in good health. The CDR3 spells CASSLDMNTGELFF. CDR3 sequence (DNA): TGCGCCAGCAGCCTGGACATGAACACCGGGGAGCTGTTTTTT.